These T cell receptor beta chains were read from a single sample in a study of CD8+CD57+ T cells in acquired aplastic anemia. TCRdb re-analysed the reads in MiXCR, keeping a single row per CDR3 protein. The sample shows 200,000 or so distinct CDR3 sequences, over 60% of them seen only once. Sequencing input: sorted CD4+, CD8+, or CD8+CD57+ T cells (not recorded which) from PBMCs. The origin of the receptors is a human donor with severe aplastic anemia or a healthy control (not recorded which). Both conserved end residues are part of each CDR3. The D gene is left open where the match is weak. Where a row states a size, it is once, few, many or the class of an expanded clone; other rows omit it.

abundance: once; d_gene: .; v_gene: TRBV24-1; j_gene: TRBJ2-1; CDR3nt: TGTGCCACCAGTGTGAGTGGGGGCCTCGATGAGCAGTTCTTC; CDR3aa: CATSVSGGLDEQFF
abundance: .; d_gene: .; v_gene: TRBV5-1; j_gene: TRBJ2-1; CDR3nt: TGCGCCAGCAGCCAACTTAATCAGGGGAATGAGCAGTTCTTC; CDR3aa: CASSQLNQGNEQFF
abundance: .; d_gene: TRBD1; v_gene: TRBV2; j_gene: TRBJ1-2; CDR3nt: TGTGCCAGCACCCACATCATAGGACAGGGAGGCTTTAACTATGGCTACACCTTC; CDR3aa: CASTHIIGQGGFNYGYTF
abundance: few; d_gene: TRBD1; v_gene: TRBV20-1; j_gene: TRBJ2-7; CDR3nt: TGCAGTGCTAGAAGACAGGGCTACGAGCAGTACTTC; CDR3aa: CSARRQGYEQYF
abundance: .; d_gene: .; v_gene: TRBV7-9; j_gene: TRBJ1-2; CDR3nt: TGTGCCAGCAGCTTAGGGCGGGACAATGGCTACACCTTC; CDR3aa: CASSLGRDNGYTF
abundance: .; d_gene: TRBD1; v_gene: TRBV10-3; j_gene: TRBJ1-2; CDR3nt: TGTGCCATCACGGGCACAGGGGGGTACTATGGCTACACCTTC; CDR3aa: CAITGTGGYYGYTF
abundance: few; d_gene: TRBD1; v_gene: TRBV9; j_gene: TRBJ2-5; CDR3nt: TGTTCAGGGGGACAAGAGACCCAGTACTTC; CDR3aa: CSGGQETQYF
abundance: .; d_gene: .; v_gene: TRBV6-5; j_gene: TRBJ2-7; CDR3nt: TGTGCCAGCAGCCTCGACCCCCAATCCTACGAGCAGTACTTC; CDR3aa: CASSLDPQSYEQYF
abundance: few; d_gene: .; v_gene: TRBV12-3/TRBV12-4; j_gene: TRBJ2-5; CDR3nt: TGTGCCACCAGTGATTTGCTGGAGACCCAGTACTTC; CDR3aa: CATSDLLETQYF
abundance: .; d_gene: .; v_gene: TRBV20-1; j_gene: TRBJ2-1; CDR3nt: TGCAGTTCCGGGCCGAATGGCGTGGATGAGCAGTTCTTC; CDR3aa: CSSGPNGVDEQFF
abundance: .; d_gene: .; v_gene: TRBV7-8; j_gene: TRBJ1-4; CDR3nt: TGTGCCAGCAGCCCCATAGTCTATAATGAAAAACTGTTTTTT; CDR3aa: CASSPIVYNEKLFF
abundance: .; d_gene: .; v_gene: TRBV7-9; j_gene: TRBJ1-2; CDR3nt: TGTGCCAGCAGCTTGTCGGAGACTGGCTACACCTTC; CDR3aa: CASSLSETGYTF
abundance: few; d_gene: TRBD1; v_gene: TRBV28; j_gene: TRBJ1-1; CDR3nt: TGTGCCAGCAGTTTCCGGGGACAGCGACTTGAAGCTTTCTTT; CDR3aa: CASSFRGQRLEAFF
abundance: .; d_gene: .; v_gene: TRBV6-5; j_gene: TRBJ2-7; CDR3nt: TGTGCCAGCACTTCCCCCTTTACGGCCGAGCAGTACTTC; CDR3aa: CASTSPFTAEQYF
abundance: .; d_gene: TRBD1; v_gene: TRBV25-1; j_gene: TRBJ2-5; CDR3nt: TGTGCCAGCAGTGAATTAGGGACAGGGGCTCCGGGGGAGACCCAGTACTTC; CDR3aa: CASSELGTGAPGETQYF
abundance: .; d_gene: .; v_gene: TRBV7-2; j_gene: TRBJ2-7; CDR3nt: TGTGCCAGCAGGCCTGGGGGGCCCAGCTCCTACGAGCAGTACTTC; CDR3aa: CASRPGGPSSYEQYF
abundance: few; d_gene: .; v_gene: TRBV2; j_gene: TRBJ1-1; CDR3nt: TGTGCCAGCAGTCTGGGTGAATACACTGAAGCTTTCTTT; CDR3aa: CASSLGEYTEAFF
abundance: .; d_gene: TRBD2; v_gene: TRBV27; j_gene: TRBJ2-1; CDR3nt: TGTGCCAGCAGTTTAGTAAGGGGACTAGCGGGGGATGAGCAGTTCTTC; CDR3aa: CASSLVRGLAGDEQFF
abundance: once; d_gene: .; v_gene: TRBV19; j_gene: TRBJ2-2; CDR3nt: TGTGCCAGTAGTATCTACACCGGGGAGCTGTTTTTT; CDR3aa: CASSIYTGELFF
abundance: .; d_gene: .; v_gene: TRBV5-1; j_gene: TRBJ1-1; CDR3nt: TGCGCCAGCGGCCAATACCTCGGTAACACTGAAGCTTTCTTT; CDR3aa: CASGQYLGNTEAFF
abundance: few; d_gene: .; v_gene: TRBV30; j_gene: TRBJ1-2; CDR3nt: TGTGCCTGGAGTGTAGGAGAGGCCTATGGCTACACCTTC; CDR3aa: CAWSVGEAYGYTF
abundance: .; d_gene: .; v_gene: TRBV12-3/TRBV12-4; j_gene: TRBJ2-1; CDR3nt: TGTGCCAGCGAATTAGAGGCGAATGAGCAGTTCTTC; CDR3aa: CASELEANEQFF
abundance: .; d_gene: TRBD2; v_gene: TRBV7-2; j_gene: TRBJ2-6; CDR3nt: TGTGCCAGCAGCTTATTCTGGTGGGGGGGTGATGGGAGCGGTCGTTTCTCTGGGGCCGACGTCCTGACTTTC; CDR3aa: CASSLFWWGGDGSGRFSGADVLTF
abundance: many; d_gene: TRBD1; v_gene: TRBV7-2; j_gene: TRBJ1-2; CDR3nt: TGTGCCAGCAGCGTACTACCGGGACAGGGATCTGGCTACACCTTC; CDR3aa: CASSVLPGQGSGYTF
abundance: .; d_gene: .; v_gene: TRBV5-8; j_gene: TRBJ1-5; CDR3nt: TGTGCCAGCAGCTTGTTGACAGCAAGTGCAAGCAATCAGCCCCAGCATTTT; CDR3aa: CASSLLTASASNQPQHF
abundance: .; d_gene: TRBD1; v_gene: TRBV9; j_gene: TRBJ1-1; CDR3nt: TGTGCCAGCAGCTTCTCAGGGGGGGGGAACACTGAAGCTTTCTTT; CDR3aa: CASSFSGGGNTEAFF
abundance: many; d_gene: .; v_gene: TRBV6-6; j_gene: TRBJ2-7; CDR3nt: TGTGCCAGCAGTATTACGGGACAAGTCAGCGAGCAGTACTTC; CDR3aa: CASSITGQVSEQYF
abundance: .; d_gene: .; v_gene: TRBV7-2; j_gene: TRBJ2-7; CDR3nt: TGTGCCAGCAGCTTAGTGGAGAGTGGGACCTACGAGCAGTACTTC; CDR3aa: CASSLVESGTYEQYF
abundance: many; d_gene: .; v_gene: TRBV27; j_gene: TRBJ1-2; CDR3nt: TGTGCCAGCAGGTCGTGGCAGGGCGATGGCTACACCTTC; CDR3aa: CASRSWQGDGYTF
abundance: .; d_gene: TRBD1; v_gene: TRBV10-1; j_gene: TRBJ1-4; CDR3nt: TGCGCCAGCAGTGAGTCATGGCCGACAGGGAAGACTGCAACTAATGAAAAACTGTTTTTT; CDR3aa: CASSESWPTGKTATNEKLFF
abundance: .; d_gene: .; v_gene: TRBV9; j_gene: TRBJ1-1; CDR3nt: TGTGCCAGCAGCGTGGACAGTGTGACGGGGAACACTGAAGCTTTCTTT; CDR3aa: CASSVDSVTGNTEAFF
abundance: .; d_gene: .; v_gene: TRBV7-8; j_gene: TRBJ1-2; CDR3nt: TGTGCCAGCAGCTCGGGAGGACCCTATGGCTACACCTTC; CDR3aa: CASSSGGPYGYTF
abundance: .; d_gene: .; v_gene: TRBV28; j_gene: TRBJ1-3; CDR3nt: TGTGCCAGCAGCAACACAGGGACTGGAAACACCATATATTTT; CDR3aa: CASSNTGTGNTIYF
abundance: many; d_gene: .; v_gene: TRBV4-1; j_gene: TRBJ1-1; CDR3nt: TGCGCCAGCAGTATGGGAGATTGGACTGAAGCTTTCTTT; CDR3aa: CASSMGDWTEAFF
abundance: many; d_gene: .; v_gene: TRBV7-9; j_gene: TRBJ2-7; CDR3nt: TGTGCCAGCAGCTTGGCCGGGGACGAGCAGTACTTC; CDR3aa: CASSLAGDEQYF
abundance: once; d_gene: .; v_gene: TRBV7-2; j_gene: TRBJ2-2; CDR3nt: TGTGCCAGCAGCTTTGGGGCGAGGACCGGGGAGCTGTTTTTT; CDR3aa: CASSFGARTGELFF
abundance: .; d_gene: TRBD1; v_gene: TRBV29-1; j_gene: TRBJ2-7; CDR3nt: TGCAGCGTTGAAGGGGGGACAGGGGATATCGGCGAGCAGTACTTC; CDR3aa: CSVEGGTGDIGEQYF
abundance: few; d_gene: TRBD1; v_gene: TRBV5-8; j_gene: TRBJ1-2; CDR3nt: TGTGCCAGCAGCCTAACAGGGGTCAGCACCTTC; CDR3aa: CASSLTGVSTF
abundance: .; d_gene: TRBD2; v_gene: TRBV20-1; j_gene: TRBJ2-3; CDR3nt: TGCAGTGCTGCCCCCCTCGGGACTAGCGGGAGGACAGATACGCAGTATTTT; CDR3aa: CSAAPLGTSGRTDTQYF
abundance: .; d_gene: TRBD2; v_gene: TRBV7-9; j_gene: TRBJ2-5; CDR3nt: TGTGCCAGCAGCTTAGGTACTAGCGGGGGCCCAGGGGCCCAGTACTTC; CDR3aa: CASSLGTSGGPGAQYF
abundance: .; d_gene: .; v_gene: TRBV10-3; j_gene: TRBJ2-7; CDR3nt: TGTGCCATCAGTGAGTCCGGCAGAGACTACGAGCAGTACTTC; CDR3aa: CAISESGRDYEQYF
abundance: .; d_gene: .; v_gene: TRBV15; j_gene: TRBJ1-3; CDR3nt: TGTGCCACCAGCAGAGATATGGGTAACGGAAACACCATATATTTT; CDR3aa: CATSRDMGNGNTIYF
abundance: .; d_gene: TRBD2; v_gene: TRBV7-9; j_gene: TRBJ2-2; CDR3nt: TGTGCCAGCAGCTCCTCACGGGGGGCGAACACCGGGGAGCTGTTTTTT; CDR3aa: CASSSSRGANTGELFF
abundance: .; d_gene: .; v_gene: TRBV20-1; j_gene: TRBJ2-3; CDR3nt: TGCAGTGCTAGAGCTATTTCAGATACGCAGTATTTT; CDR3aa: CSARAISDTQYF
abundance: .; d_gene: .; v_gene: TRBV19; j_gene: TRBJ2-1; CDR3nt: TGTGCCAGTACCAGGACTTGGGACGTCAATGAGCAGTTCTTC; CDR3aa: CASTRTWDVNEQFF
abundance: few; d_gene: TRBD1; v_gene: TRBV7-8; j_gene: TRBJ1-3; CDR3nt: TGTGCCAGCAGCTCCCAGTCGACAGGGTGGGGAGACACCATATATTTT; CDR3aa: CASSSQSTGWGDTIYF
abundance: .; d_gene: TRBD2; v_gene: TRBV9; j_gene: TRBJ2-3; CDR3nt: TGTGCCAGCAGCTTCCTAGCGGGAGCAGATACGCAGTATTTT; CDR3aa: CASSFLAGADTQYF
abundance: .; d_gene: TRBD2; v_gene: TRBV19; j_gene: TRBJ2-3; CDR3nt: TGTGCCAGTACCCCAGCAGGACTAGCGGGAGGGCCGAGGGATACGCAGTATTTT; CDR3aa: CASTPAGLAGGPRDTQYF
abundance: .; d_gene: .; v_gene: TRBV9; j_gene: TRBJ2-4; CDR3nt: TGTGCCAGCAGCACGGGACACCCCGTAGCCAAAAACATTCAGTACTTC; CDR3aa: CASSTGHPVAKNIQYF
abundance: .; d_gene: TRBD2; v_gene: TRBV9; j_gene: TRBJ2-3; CDR3nt: TGTGCCAGCAGCGTAGGGGGGAGGGCCCTGACAGATACGCAGTATTTT; CDR3aa: CASSVGGRALTDTQYF
abundance: .; d_gene: .; v_gene: TRBV7-2; j_gene: TRBJ1-2; CDR3nt: TGTGCCAGCAGCAAAAGACAGGTCTATGGCTACACCTTC; CDR3aa: CASSKRQVYGYTF